These 24 T cell receptor beta chains share one sample of origin, sequenced in a study of stem cell transplantation in POMP-related autoinflammatory disease. The protocol was immunoSEQ multiplex PCR, while the TCRdb copy is restricted to in-frame clones and leaves out a portion. The table records about 6,900 clones, around 86% of them present only once. Sequenced: a CXCR5-defined cell subset from PBMCs. Source of these receptors: a human donor in good health.

The CDR3 loop reads CASSVAGWGETQYF. The DNA for the CDR3 is TGTGCCAGCAGCGTAGCGGGCTGGGGAGAGACCCAGTACTTC. The genes are TRBV9 and TRBJ2-5; D gene unclear. V was cut by 0 bases and J by 4 bases, with 10 bases left in between. Germline-derived CDR1 and CDR2 are SGDLS and YYNGEE. CDR3 length: 14 residues.

This chain links TRBV7-2 with TRBJ2-5; D is uncertain. Looked up from germline, CDR1 is SGHTA and CDR2 is FQGNSA. This CDR3 spans 13 amino acids. V was clipped by 0 bases and J by 3 bases, with 5 bases between them. The CDR3: CASSLASEETQYF. CDR3 coding DNA: TGTGCCAGCAGCTTAGCGTCGGAAGAGACCCAGTACTTC.

The chain employs TRBV6-1 and TRBJ2-7; no clear D gene. The CDR3 contains 14 residues. Germline CDR1 is MNHNS and CDR2 is SASEGT. The V end was cut by 2 bases, the J end by 0 bases, with 8 bases between. CDR3 protein: CASSETHSSYEQYF. The CDR3 nucleotides are TGTGCCAGCAGTGAAACGCATAGCTCCTACGAGCAGTACTTC.

The V gene is TRBV7-9, the J gene TRBJ2-1, with D possibly TRBD2 on 5 matching bases. The CDR3 has 15 amino acids. Germline CDR1 is SEHNR and CDR2 is FQNEAQ (reference sequence). The germline V and J ends were trimmed by 5 bases and 0 bases, with 11 bases remaining between them. The CDR3 loop is CASSPSGPSYNEQFF. CDR3 DNA: TGTGCCAGCAGCCCCAGCGGACCCTCCTACAATGAGCAGTTCTTC.

This chain connects TRBV6-5 to TRBJ1-1; D might be TRBD1 (6 bases). CDR1 is MNHEY, CDR2 SVGAGI, per germline. Trimming removed 0 bases from V and 0 bases from J, with 11 bases in between. This CDR3 region has 16 residues. This CDR3 reads CASSYSKTGMNTEAFF. The CDR3 nucleotides are TGTGCCAGCAGTTACTCGAAAACAGGGATGAACACTGAAGCTTTCTTT.

For the CDR3, the DNA is TGTGCCAGCAGCTCGTTAGTTGGGGGAGCGATTGTGTCTGGGGCCAACGTCCTGACTTTC. It codes for CASSSLVGGAIVSGANVLTF. V usage is TRBV7-8 and J usage is TRBJ2-6, with D tentatively TRBD1 or TRBD2 (5 bases each). CDR1 and CDR2 (germline): SGHVS, FQNEAQ. The CDR3 covers 20 residues. With 4 bases removed from V and 1 base from J, the gap between germline ends came to 23 bases.

DNA of the CDR3: TGTGCCTGGAGTGTACAGACTGAAGCTTTCTTT. Translated, it gives CAWSVQTEAFF. The rearrangement uses TRBV30 and TRBJ1-1; D not certain. V lost 0 bases and J 5 bases, leaving 4 bases between the germline ends. Germline-derived CDR1 and CDR2 are GTSNPN and SVGIG (reference sequence). This CDR3 comprises 11 residues.

The rearrangement uses TRBV5-4 and TRBJ1-2, with 8 nucleotides matching TRBD1. The junction had 9 bases not matched to a gene; V was cut back by 4 bases and J by 10 bases. Germline V gives CDR1 SGHNT, CDR2 YYREEE (reference sequence). This CDR3 region has 13 residues. The CDR3 sequence is CASSVDRALVYTF. The CDR3, as DNA: TGTGCCAGCAGCGTGGACAGGGCCCTGGTCTACACCTTC.

This chain links TRBV29-1 with TRBJ2-1, with 10 bases aligning to TRBD2. Germline CDR1 is SQVTM and CDR2 is ANQGSEA. V lost 5 bases to trimming and J lost 3 bases; unmatched junction nucleotides: 10. The CDR3 totals 16 residues. The CDR3 DNA reads as TGCAGCGTTTTTACCCTAGCGGGGGACCACTACAATGAGCAGTTCTTC. This gives the protein CSVFTLAGDHYNEQFF.

V gene TRBV18 combines with J gene TRBJ1-2; the D is unclear. V was cut by 1 base and J by 6 bases, with 15 bases left in between. This CDR3 is built from 15 residues. Germline CDR1 reads KGHSH; CDR2 reads LQKENI. The CDR3 spells CASSPQGQGIDGYTF. For the CDR3, the DNA is TGTGCCAGCTCACCACAAGGGCAAGGGATAGATGGCTACACCTTC.

The chain is built from TRBV7-8 and TRBJ2-2, with D uncertain. The germline V gene encodes CDR1 SGHVS and CDR2 FQNEAQ. The length of the CDR3 is 16 residues. The ends were cut back, 5 bases at V and 1 base at J, with 14 bases in the middle. DNA of the CDR3: TGTGCCAGCAGCCCCCCTGTGCGCCTGAACACCGGGGAGCTGTTTTTT. Translated: CASSPPVRLNTGELFF.

The chain uses TRBV20-1 and TRBJ2-3, with D hard to call. Trimming took off 6 bases at V and 7 bases at J, with 8 bases between the two ends. Germline V CDR1 and CDR2: DFQATT, SNEGSKA (reference sequence). This CDR3 has 10 residues. CDR3 sequence: CSALGNTQYF. CDR3 nucleotides: TGCAGTGCGCTAGGGAATACGCAGTATTTT.

V is TRBV7-9 and J is TRBJ2-7, with 7 bases identical to TRBD1. The CDR3 consists of 15 residues. Trimming at V came to 4 bases and at J to 4 bases, leaving 10 bases not matched to a gene. Germline V gives CDR1 SEHNR, CDR2 FQNEAQ (reference sequence). Written as DNA, the CDR3 is TGTGCCAGCAGCTCGACTTCGGGACAGATTTACGAGCAGTACTTC. It specifies CASSSTSGQIYEQYF.

The chain combines TRBV6-6 with TRBJ1-1; D is uncertain. The CDR3 length is 13 residues. CDR1 MNHNY and CDR2 SVGAGI come from the germline V gene (reference sequence). Trimming took 2 bases from V and 1 from J, leaving 5 bases between them. The CDR3 DNA reads as TGTGCCAGCAGTTACGGGGAGAACACTGAAGCTTTCTTT. This sequence encodes CASSYGENTEAFF.

The chain combines TRBV5-6 with TRBJ2-1; D possibly corresponds to TRBD2 (6 bases). The germline CDR1 and CDR2 sequences are SGHDT and YYEEEE. Trimming cost V 5 bases and J 6 bases, with 15 bases left between them. The CDR3 sequence is 14 residues long. The CDR3 sequence: CASSTRSGSNEQFF. In DNA, the CDR3 is TGTGCCAGCAGTACCCGATCCGGGAGCAATGAGCAGTTCTTC.

The gene calls are TRBV28 and TRBJ1-5, with a tentative D call TRBD1 (6 bases). Trimming stripped 3 bases from V and 7 bases from J, with 19 bases between. Germline V gives CDR1 MDHEN, CDR2 SYDVKM. There are 16 residues in the CDR3. In DNA form, the CDR3 reads TGTGCCAGCAGTTTGCCCTCGACAGGTATTCTCCAGCCCCAGCATTTT. Amino acid sequence: CASSLPSTGILQPQHF.

This rearrangement joins TRBV2 to TRBJ2-1, with 8 bases aligning to TRBD2. CDR3 length: 16 amino acids. Losses at the gene ends were 8 bases for V and 7 bases for J; bases not matched to a gene: 16. CDR1 is SNHLY, CDR2 FYNNEI, per germline. Here the CDR3 DNA reads TGTGCCAGCGTGGACGGGGGGGCCCGTTTTGGGAATGAGCAGTTCTTC. This translates into CASVDGGARFGNEQFF.

The V and J genes are TRBV6-5 and TRBJ2-5, with 9 positions matching TRBD2. V shed 6 bases, J shed 5 bases, and the junction held 10 bases outside the gene matches. The CDR3 runs to 15 residues. CDR1 MNHEY and CDR2 SVGAGI come from the germline V gene. Here the CDR3 DNA reads TGTGCCAGCAGAATCCGCGGGGGGGCCGGGGAGACCCAGTACTTC. This codes for CASRIRGGAGETQYF.

The chain employs TRBV5-1 and TRBJ2-3; no reliable D call. The V gene lost 6 bases and the J gene lost 2 bases, with 16 bases spanning the gap. From germline, CDR1 is SGHRS and CDR2 YFSETQ. The CDR3 has 15 amino acids. The DNA of the CDR3 is TGCGCCAGCACGTCGGATGGGAAATCCACAGATACGCAGTATTTT. Amino acid sequence: CASTSDGKSTDTQYF. Variable domain in full (rest from reference TRBV5-1 and TRBJ2-3): KAGVTQTPRYLIKTRGQQVTLSCSPISGHRSVSWYQQTPGQGLQFLFEYFSETQRNKGNFPGRFSGRQFSNSRSEMNVSTLELGDSALYLCASTSDGKSTDTQYFGPGTRLTVL.

This clone was counted only a few times. The gene calls are TRBV4-2 and TRBJ2-3; no reliable D call. CDR1 is LGHNA, CDR2 YNFKEQ, per germline. The CDR3 sequence is 16 residues long. Between the trimmed V and J ends, which lost 2 bases and 1 base, there was a span of 13 bases. The CDR3 region has the DNA TGTGCCAGCAGCCAAAATATTCTGGGCCGCACAGATACGCAGTATTTT. It specifies CASSQNILGRTDTQYF.

The chain couples TRBV15 to TRBJ2-1, with 11 positions matching TRBD2. V was pared by 0 bases and J by 1 base, with 2 bases of the junction left unmatched. The CDR3 sequence is 17 residues long. Germline V gene lookup returns CDR1 LNHNV and CDR2 YYDKDF (reference sequence). The CDR3: CATSRDLAGGSYNEQFF. Here the CDR3 DNA reads TGTGCCACCAGCAGAGATCTAGCGGGGGGATCCTACAATGAGCAGTTCTTC.

The chain links TRBV30 to TRBJ2-2; D not resolved. Between the trimmed V and J ends, which lost 2 bases and 2 bases, there was a span of 6 bases. CDR1 and CDR2 from the germline V gene are GTSNPN and SVGIG (reference sequence). This CDR3 contains 13 residues. CDR3: CAWSLANTGELFF. CDR3 DNA sequence: TGTGCCTGGAGTTTGGCTAACACCGGGGAGCTGTTTTTT.

This clone appeared a single time. This rearrangement joins TRBV11-2 to TRBJ2-1; 14 bases agree with TRBD2. This CDR3 spans 19 amino acids. The germline CDR1 and CDR2 sequences are SGHAT and FQNNGV. V was clipped by 5 bases and J by 6 bases; unmatched bases: 15. The CDR3 DNA is TGTGCCAGCAGCACCCGTTTCGTGACTAGCGGGGGGGCGCGCAATGAGCAGTTCTTC. This translates into CASSTRFVTSGGARNEQFF. Full variable domain (outside the CDR3, taken from reference TRBV11-2 and TRBJ2-1): EAGVAQSPRYKIIEKRQSVAFWCNPISGHATLYWYQQILGQGPKLLIQFQNNGVVDDSQLPKDRFSAERLKGVDSTLKIQPAKLEDSAVYLCASSTRFVTSGGARNEQFFGPGTRLTVL.

V gene TRBV29-1 combines with J gene TRBJ1-1; 12 bases are a match to TRBD1. V shed 7 bases, J shed 1 base, and the junction held 4 bases outside the gene matches. This CDR3 contains 14 residues. CDR1 is SQVTM, CDR2 ANQGSEA, per germline. Here the CDR3 reads CSAGDRGRNTEAFF. The CDR3 coding sequence is TGCAGCGCTGGGGACAGGGGGCGGAACACTGAAGCTTTCTTT.